One and the same sample provided the 3 T cell receptor beta chains below, sequenced in a study of shared clonotypes between healthy human individuals. As defined, naive CD8 cells were CD45RO-negative and positively selected for CCR7, with terminally differentiated effector memory CD45RA+ cells excluded. Method: immunoSEQ multiplex PCR; TCRdb's copy keeps in-frame clones and lacks some. The sample gives 1.5 million to 2.5 million clones, roughly 95% of which show up once; around 1% is in the top ten. Sequencing was done on a sample of naive CD8+ T cells sorted from blood. The receptors were gathered from a man between 18 and 29 years old in good health.

This chain joins TRBV5-4 and TRBJ1-1, with TRBD1 matching 9 bases. CDR1 SGHNT and CDR2 YYREEE come from the germline V gene (reference sequence). Trimming at V came to 3 bases and at J to 5 bases, leaving 5 bases not matched to a gene. This CDR3 region has 14 residues. The CDR3 loop reads CASSSTGGGTEAFF. The CDR3 DNA sequence: TGTGCCAGCAGCTCGACAGGGGGAGGTACTGAAGCTTTCTTT.

V and J are TRBV27 and TRBJ2-2, with 9 bases identical to TRBD1. Germline CDR1 and CDR2: MNHEY and SMNVEV (reference sequence). J lost 6 bases, V lost 5 bases, and 13 bases had no gene match. The length of the CDR3 is 17 residues. CDR3 nucleotides: TGTGCCAGCAGTCTTGGACAGGGGACCCCAAGAGCCGGGGAGCTGTTTTTT. Encoded protein: CASSLGQGTPRAGELFF.

The chain links TRBV11-2 to TRBJ2-7; the D gene is possibly TRBD1 (5 bases). Deletions cut 7 bases from V and 5 bases from J, with 12 bases between. The length of the CDR3 is 12 residues. Germline-derived CDR1 and CDR2 are SGHAT and FQNNGV. CDR3 sequence reads: CASTTDSHEQYF. The CDR3 coding sequence is TGTGCCAGCACCACTGACAGCCACGAGCAGTACTTC.